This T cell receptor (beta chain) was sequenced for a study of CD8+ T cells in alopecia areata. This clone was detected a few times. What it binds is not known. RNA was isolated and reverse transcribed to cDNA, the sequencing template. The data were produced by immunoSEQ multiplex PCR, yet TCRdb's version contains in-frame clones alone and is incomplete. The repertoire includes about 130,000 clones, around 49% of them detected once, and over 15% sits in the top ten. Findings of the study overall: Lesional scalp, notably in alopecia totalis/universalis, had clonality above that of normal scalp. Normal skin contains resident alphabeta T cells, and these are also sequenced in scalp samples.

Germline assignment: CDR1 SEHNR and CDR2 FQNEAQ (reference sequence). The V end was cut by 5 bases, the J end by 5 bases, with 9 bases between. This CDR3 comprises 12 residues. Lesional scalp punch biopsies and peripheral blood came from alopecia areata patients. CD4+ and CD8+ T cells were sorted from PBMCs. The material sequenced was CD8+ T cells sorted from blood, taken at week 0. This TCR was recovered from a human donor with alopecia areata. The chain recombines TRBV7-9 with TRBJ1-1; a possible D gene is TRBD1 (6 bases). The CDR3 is CASSPQGTEAFF. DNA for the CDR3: TGTGCCAGCAGCCCCCAGGGGACTGAAGCTTTCTTT.